This T cell receptor (beta chain) is drawn from a study of liver allograft versus peripheral blood T cells. Study overall: Recipients' peripheral blood T cell receptor repertoires were compared with those in transplanted livers.

This CDR3 has 14 amino acids. Per the germline V gene, CDR1 is MNHNS and CDR2 is SASEGT. The J segment lost 2 bases and the V segment lost 10 bases, leaving 10 bases of the junction unmatched. Whole-study results and caveats: Reported data describe T cell receptor repertoires within liver allografts as differing from those in peripheral blood.

TCRdb called the reads again in MiXCR, with one record for every CDR3 protein. The sample lists some 180 distinct CDR3 sequences, roughly 21% seen once, with 50% to 75% in the top ten. For this clonotype: What it binds is not known.

The clonotype was recovered from a human patient who had a liver transplant. The graft donor may account for some of the T cells. The chain employs TRBV6-1 and TRBJ2-7; 8 nucleotides agree with TRBD1. Written as DNA, the CDR3 is TGTGCCACCAATCTTCAGGGGGCAACCTACGAGCAGTACTTC. Its translation: CATNLQGATYEQYF.